This is a list of T cell receptor beta chains from one sample in a study of shared clonotypes between healthy human individuals. Sequencing used immunoSEQ multiplex PCR; TCRdb keeps in-frame clones, though not all of them. The sample consists of 100,000 to 130,000 clones, about 63% of them appearing once. Input material: memory CD8+ T cells sorted from blood. These receptors came from a woman aged 25 to 39 in good health. Both conserved end residues are part of each CDR3. A D gene is named only where the DNA matches it firmly. Expanded clones are given a class, and other clones once, few, many or no size at all.

size | J | V | D | length | DNA | CDR3
- | TRBJ1-5 | TRBV7-8 | - | 15 | TGTGCCAGCAGCAGGACCGTTGAGCCGAATCAGCCCCAGCATTTT | CASSRTVEPNQPQHF
- | TRBJ2-7 | TRBV2 | - | 14 | TGTGCCAGCAACCTCGGACGTATCCCTTACGAGCAGTACTTC | CASNLGRIPYEQYF
few | TRBJ2-7 | TRBV5-1 | TRBD1 | 14 | TGCGCCAGCAGCGGTGGACAGGGCAACTACGAGCAGTACTTC | CASSGGQGNYEQYF
- | TRBJ1-2 | TRBV11-2 | - | 13 | TGTGCCAGCAGCTTGGGTGCGGTGGATGGCTACACCTTC | CASSLGAVDGYTF
- | TRBJ2-7 | TRBV4-1 | TRBD1 | 15 | TGCGCCAGCAGCCAACCCCGGGACAGGGGCAACGAGCAGTACTTC | CASSQPRDRGNEQYF
- | TRBJ1-2 | TRBV5-4 | - | 15 | TGTGCCAGCAGCTTGCAGGGTACTCTCAACTATGGCTACACCTTC | CASSLQGTLNYGYTF
- | TRBJ2-5 | TRBV28 | TRBD2 | 17 | TGTGCCAGCAGACGAGATAGGGTGGGAGGGAGTGCAGAGACCCAGTACTTC | CASRRDRVGGSAETQYF
- | TRBJ1-1 | TRBV27 | - | 13 | TGTGCCAGCAGTTTTCTCGTGAACACTGAAGCTTTCTTT | CASSFLVNTEAFF
- | TRBJ1-1 | TRBV10-1 | - | 14 | TGCGCCAGCAGTGAGTCGGAGGAGGGTGCTGAAGCTTTCTTT | CASSESEEGAEAFF
- | TRBJ2-7 | TRBV7-2 | - | 13 | TGTGCCAGCAGCTTAGGTCCAAACTACGAGCAGTACTTC | CASSLGPNYEQYF
- | TRBJ2-6 | TRBV5-4 | - | 15 | TGTGCCAGCAGCCTGGTAGGGGCTGGGGCCAACGTCCTGACTTTC | CASSLVGAGANVLTF
- | TRBJ2-2 | TRBV2 | - | 17 | TGTGCCAGCGGGACGCCAAGGACTGACGAAAACACCGGGGAGCTGTTTTTT | CASGTPRTDENTGELFF
- | TRBJ2-5 | TRBV6-1 | TRBD2 | 15 | TGTGCCAGCAGCCGACTAGCGGCCTTTCTTGCGACCCAGTACTTC | CASSRLAAFLATQYF
- | TRBJ2-5 | TRBV9 | TRBD2 | 13 | TGTGCCAGCAGCGTCGGGACTAGTTCTGAGCAGTACTTC | CASSVGTSSEQYF
- | TRBJ1-4 | TRBV7-9 | - | 13 | TGTGCCAGCAGCTTAGATCCCACAGGGACGCTGTTTTTT | CASSLDPTGTLFF
- | TRBJ2-7 | TRBV6-1 | TRBD1 | 15 | TGTGCCAGCAGTGAGGGACAGGGGTTTTTCTACGAGCAGTACTTC | CASSEGQGFFYEQYF
- | TRBJ2-5 | TRBV5-1 | - | 15 | TGCGCCAGCAGCACCGGATTGGGCGCTGAGGAGACCCAGTACTTC | CASSTGLGAEETQYF
few | TRBJ2-7 | TRBV2 | - | 13 | TGTGCCAGCAGTGACGCAGAACCCTACGAGCAGTACTTC | CASSDAEPYEQYF
- | TRBJ1-5 | TRBV5-1 | TRBD1 | 16 | TGCGCCAGCAGCGCGGATCCGGGGACAGGTCTTCGATCCCAGCATTTT | CASSADPGTGLRSQHF
- | TRBJ2-2 | TRBV6-6 | - | 13 | TGTGCCAGCAGTTACTCTGCTCCCGGGGAGCTGTTTTTT | CASSYSAPGELFF
few | TRBJ1-6 | TRBV20-1 | - | 11 | TGCAGTGCTAGAGTGATGGGTCCCCTCCACTTT | CSARVMGPLHF
- | TRBJ1-1 | TRBV28 | - | 17 | TGTGCCAGCAGTCCTCCCGGGGTACAGGGTACAAACACTGAAGCTTTCTTT | CASSPPGVQGTNTEAFF
- | TRBJ2-5 | TRBV7-9 | TRBD2 | 15 | TGTGCCAGCAGCCAGAGCGGGAGGGCGGGAGAGACCCAGTACTTC | CASSQSGRAGETQYF
- | TRBJ2-1 | TRBV2 | TRBD2 | 15 | TGTGCCAGCAGCCTAGGGGGGACTAGAGGCAATGAGCAGTTCTTC | CASSLGGTRGNEQFF
- | TRBJ2-1 | TRBV25-1 | - | 16 | TGTGCCAGCACCCCCAAGCAGGGGTCCTCCTACAATGAGCAGTTCTTC | CASTPKQGSSYNEQFF